This TCR beta chain appears in the sequencing data of a study of blood T cell repertoires in COVID-19. Assay: immunoSEQ multiplex PCR; the TCRdb copy retains only in-frame clones and omits some. Of fewer than 250,000 clones in the sample, 70% to 85% were seen once. CDR1 and CDR2 from the germline V gene are SGHTA and FQGNSA. This CDR3 has 15 amino acids. The V end lost 1 base, the J end lost 9 bases, and 13 bases lay between the germline ends. The chain recombines TRBV7-2 with TRBJ1-6; tentative D call: TRBD1 (6 bases). The sequence was collected from an elderly woman with acute or convalescent COVID-19. The sequencing input was peripheral blood. The CDR3 loop is CASSLGRTEGSPLHF. The CDR3 DNA reads TGTGCCAGCAGCTTAGGCCGGACAGAGGGTTCACCCCTCCACTTT.